The 23 T cell receptor beta chains presented below share a single source sample, sequenced in a study of OX40 agonist ivuxolimab in advanced cancers. Some clones are missing from TCRdb's copy, which holds only in-frame ones; the method was immunoSEQ multiplex PCR. This sample has over 50,000 clones, with roughly 90% found just once. Material: CD4+ or CD8+ T cells sorted from blood, obtained in a trial of the OX40 agonist ivuxolimab. The receptor source for this set is an adult with an advanced solid tumor such as melanoma, head and neck, liver or kidney cancer.

The rearrangement joins TRBV6-4 to TRBJ2-7, with 12 bases fitting TRBD2. CDR1 is MRHNA, CDR2 SNTAGT, per germline. Trimming removed 4 bases from V and 5 bases from J; junction bases left unmatched: 3. The length of the CDR3 is 14 residues. This CDR3 reads CASSGTSGNHEQYF. CDR3 nucleotide sequence: TGTGCCAGCAGTGGGACTAGCGGGAATCACGAGCAGTACTTC.

This sequence joins TRBV19 and TRBJ1-6; 10 bases match TRBD1. Germline assignment: CDR1 LNHDA and CDR2 SQIVND (reference sequence). The CDR3 totals 16 residues. Trimming took 9 bases from V and 6 from J; bases not matched to a gene: 11. The CDR3 DNA is TGTGCCAGCAGGACAGGGGGGGACAGGGGTAATTCACCCCTCCACTTT. Amino acids: CASRTGGDRGNSPLHF.

The J gene is TRBJ1-1, the V gene TRBV21-1. TRBV21-1 is tagged as a pseudogene. There are 11 residues in the CDR3. As DNA, the CDR3 is TGTGCCAGCAGCAAGACTGAGAAAGCTTTCTTT. This sequence encodes CASSKTEKAFF.

This clone was observed a handful of times. The chain has TRBV5-1 and TRBJ2-7; 11 bases align to TRBD1. V lost 5 bases, J lost 4 bases, and 11 bases stayed unmatched. This CDR3 spans 16 amino acids. Germline CDR1 and CDR2: SGHRS and YFSETQ. CDR3 in DNA: TGCGCCAGCAGGGACACCGGGACAGGGGGATTTTACGAGCAGTACTTC. Residues: CASRDTGTGGFYEQYF. The full variable domain, in which reference TRBV5-1 and TRBJ2-7 provide the parts outside the CDR3, is KAGVTQTPRYLIKTRGQQVTLSCSPISGHRSVSWYQQTPGQGLQFLFEYFSETQRNKGNFPGRFSGRQFSNSRSEMNVSTLELGDSALYLCASRDTGTGGFYEQYFGPGTRLTVT.

The V gene is TRBV7-8, the J gene TRBJ2-2; TRBD2 aligns across 7 bases. CDR1 is SGHVS and CDR2 is FQNEAQ in the germline V gene. The J segment lost 2 bases and the V segment lost 4 bases, leaving 4 bases of the junction unmatched. CDR3 length: 15 residues. CDR3 DNA: TGTGCCAGCAGCTCCGGGACTATCAACACCGGGGAGCTGTTTTTT. Encoded protein: CASSSGTINTGELFF.

Written as DNA, the CDR3 is TGTGCCAGCAGCCAAGGAGCCGGGACTAGCGGGAGATCTGAGCAGTTCTTC. This translates into CASSQGAGTSGRSEQFF. The V call is TRBV14, the J call TRBJ2-1, with TRBD2 identical over 14 bases. V gave up 1 base and J gave up 9 bases; unmatched junction bases: 8. The CDR3 runs to 17 residues. Germline loops: CDR1 SGHDN, CDR2 FVKESK.

V gene TRBV7-6 combines with J gene TRBJ2-5; 10 bases align to TRBD2. In germline, CDR1 is SGHVS, CDR2 FNYEAQ. Trimming cost V 5 bases and J 2 bases; bases outside gene matches: 5. This CDR3 is built from 15 residues. As DNA, the CDR3 is TGTGCCAGCAGCATCGGGACTAGCGCTCAAGAGACCCAGTACTTC. It translates to CASSIGTSAQETQYF.

The chain employs TRBV6-1 and TRBJ1-3, with D possibly matching TRBD1 (5 bases). The length of the CDR3 is 17 residues. CDR1 is MNHNS, CDR2 SASEGT, per germline. Trimming took off 0 bases at V and 2 bases at J, with 14 bases between the two ends. CDR3 coding DNA: TGTGCCAGCAGTGAAGCTACGAGTGGGGGTCCTGGAAACACCATATATTTT. Protein: CASSEATSGGPGNTIYF.

The chain couples TRBV4-1 to TRBJ1-3; maybe TRBD1 (5 bases). Per germline, CDR1 MGHRA and CDR2 YSYEKL. V was cut by 2 bases and J by 0 bases, with 14 bases left in between. The CDR3 extends over 17 amino acids. The CDR3 protein is CASSQTGDPNSGNTIYF. CDR3 DNA: TGCGCCAGCAGCCAAACAGGTGACCCGAACTCTGGAAACACCATATATTTT.

This chain connects TRBV19 to TRBJ1-2; a possible D gene is TRBD1 (5 bases). Deletions cut 8 bases from V and 8 bases from J, with 15 bases between. This CDR3 has 12 amino acids. The germline V gene has CDR1 LNHDA and CDR2 SQIVND (reference sequence). In DNA, the CDR3 is TGTGCCAGTCACGCCGGCAGGGAAGGCTACACCTTC. This codes for CASHAGREGYTF.

This clone is a singleton in its sample. The gene calls are TRBV19 and TRBJ2-1; 9 positions agree with TRBD2. J lost 4 bases, V lost 1 base, and 11 bases had no gene match. This CDR3 is 18 amino acids long. The germline V gene has CDR1 LNHDA and CDR2 SQIVND (reference sequence). CDR3 loop: CASSIAGEVAGVYNEQFF. In nucleotides, the CDR3 is TGTGCCAGTAGTATAGCCGGAGAGGTAGCGGGAGTTTACAATGAGCAGTTCTTC.

The V and J genes are TRBV11-2 and TRBJ1-1; no clear D. This CDR3 comprises 14 residues. Trimming took 1 base from V and 1 from J, leaving 7 bases between them. Per the germline V gene, CDR1 is SGHAT and CDR2 is FQNNGV. The CDR3 loop reads CASSLAVGNTEAFF. The DNA of the CDR3 is TGTGCCAGCAGCTTAGCGGTGGGGAACACTGAAGCTTTCTTT.

This clone was seen a few times. The chain carries TRBV20-1 and TRBJ2-1, with 11 bases lining up with TRBD2. Germline V gene sequence: CDR1 DFQATT, CDR2 SNEGSKA (reference sequence). CDR3 length equals 11 residues. V trimming: 7 bases; J trimming: 10 bases; junction bases outside the gene matches: 3. CDR3 in DNA: TGCAGTGTCAGACTAGCGGGGGAGCAGTTCTTC. Protein product: CSVRLAGEQFF.

The chain uses TRBV18 and TRBJ1-4, with D maybe TRBD1 (6 bases). The CDR3 has 15 residues. Trimming took 5 bases from V and 4 from J, leaving 14 bases between them. Germline CDR1 KGHSH, CDR2 LQKENI. As DNA, the CDR3 is TGTGCCAGCTCATCAGCGGACAGCTATAATGAAAAACTGTTTTTT. This encodes CASSSADSYNEKLFF.

CDR3 nucleotide sequence: TGCAGCGTTGAGGGTCAGATGAACACTGAAGCTTTCTTT. Translation: CSVEGQMNTEAFF. The V and J genes are TRBV29-1 and TRBJ1-1; D is unresolved. Germline V gene data show CDR1 as SQVTM and CDR2 as ANQGSEA. This CDR3 is built from 13 residues. V was pared by 3 bases and J by 0 bases, with 8 bases between.

The V and J genes are TRBV20-1 and TRBJ1-2, with D hard to call. The CDR3 totals 11 residues. CDR1 and CDR2 from the germline V gene are DFQATT and SNEGSKA (reference sequence). Trimming shortened V by 0 bases and J by 8 bases, and 7 bases separated the two germline ends. CDR3 nucleotide sequence: TGCAGTGCTAGAGAGCGGTGGGGCTACACCTTC. Its protein is CSARERWGYTF.

This clone is a singleton in its sample. J is TRBJ2-2 and V is TRBV7-2, with no clear D. The CDR3 length is 15 residues. Trimming pared 1 base from V and 1 base from J, leaving 7 bases between. CDR1 and CDR2 (germline): SGHTA, FQGNSA. CDR3 residues: CASSLGAGNTGELFF. CDR3 nucleotides: TGTGCCAGCAGCTTAGGGGCAGGGAACACCGGGGAGCTGTTTTTT.

Details on this clone: The same CDR3 also results from other DNA sequences found in this sample. V is TRBV6-5 and J is TRBJ2-1, with TRBD1 identical over 8 bases. The CDR3 is 14 amino acids. The ends lost 6 bases at V and 7 bases at J; junction bases unmatched: 8. The V gene's germline CDR1 is MNHEY and CDR2 SVGAGI. The CDR3 here is CASSGQGAVNEQFF. The CDR3 region has the DNA TGTGCCAGCAGCGGGCAGGGGGCCGTAAATGAGCAGTTCTTC.

CDR3 loop: CASSAGDSINQPQHF. DNA for the CDR3: TGCGCCAGCAGCGCCGGGGACTCCATAAATCAGCCCCAGCATTTT. V and J are TRBV5-1 and TRBJ1-5; D possibly corresponds to TRBD1 (5 bases). CDR1 and CDR2 from the germline V gene are SGHRS and YFSETQ. Trimming left V 4 bases short and J 4 bases short, with 15 bases between. CDR3 length: 15 amino acids.

The chain has TRBV27 and TRBJ1-5, with D possibly being TRBD1 (5 bases). CDR1 is MNHEY and CDR2 is SMNVEV in the germline V gene (reference sequence). The CDR3 runs 18 residues. V was clipped by 6 bases and J by 3 bases, with 24 bases between them. Here the CDR3 reads CASSPRSRVQGVNQPQHF. CDR3 in DNA: TGTGCCAGCAGCCCTAGGTCGCGTGTGCAGGGAGTCAATCAGCCCCAGCATTTT.

The gene calls are TRBV7-8 and TRBJ2-7; tentatively, D is TRBD1 (6 bases). CDR3 length equals 15 residues. In germline, CDR1 is SGHVS, CDR2 FQNEAQ. V lost 5 bases to trimming and J lost 0 bases, with 14 bases between them. Here the CDR3 DNA reads TGTGCCAGCAGCGGTCTCCGGACAGCCTCCTACGAGCAGTACTTC. Residues: CASSGLRTASYEQYF. The full variable domain, with the rest looked up from reference TRBV7-8 and TRBJ2-7, is GAGVSQSPRYKVAKRGQDVALRCDPISGHVSLFWYQQALGQGPEFLTYFQNEAQLDKSGLPSDRFFAERPEGSVSTLKIQRTQQEDSAVYLCASSGLRTASYEQYFGPGTRLTVT.

The rearrangement links TRBV2 to TRBJ1-2; unclear D gene. The germline gives CDR1 SNHLY, CDR2 FYNNEI. V was shortened by 10 bases and J by 2 bases, with 14 bases between the two germline ends. The CDR3 totals 13 residues. The CDR3 is CATQEQTNYGYTF. The CDR3 bases are TGTGCCACCCAGGAACAGACGAACTATGGCTACACCTTC.

The rearrangement links TRBV29-1 to TRBJ1-2; maybe TRBD1 (6 bases). The CDR3 totals 14 residues. Trimming took off 6 bases at V and 3 bases at J, with 17 bases between the two ends. Germline V gene sequence: CDR1 SQVTM, CDR2 ANQGSEA. The CDR3 nucleotides read TGCAGCGTGATGAGGGGGGACGGATACTATGGCTACACCTTC. Amino acids: CSVMRGDGYYGYTF.